The next 5 T cell receptor beta chains were all read from a single sample in a study of blood T cell repertoires in COVID-19. Produced via immunoSEQ multiplex PCR; TCRdb's table is partial and in-frame only. The repertoire consists of 60,000 or so clones, with roughly 87% occurring once and the leading ten covering roughly 9.1%. Sequenced: peripheral blood. The source of these receptors is a human donor with acute or convalescent COVID-19. The donor label of this sample is uncertain.

The chain joins TRBV19 to TRBJ1-5, with TRBD1 identical over 11 bases. Trimming took 5 bases from V and 3 from J; bases not matched to a gene: 6. This CDR3 contains 16 residues. Germline CDR1 is LNHDA and CDR2 is SQIVND (reference sequence). The CDR3 spells CASSPGTGGNNQPQHF. In DNA, the CDR3 is TGTGCCAGTAGTCCCGGGACAGGGGGAAACAATCAGCCCCAGCATTTT.

Concerning this clone: One end of the junction is discordant with germline, which a read error may explain. The V gene is TRBV15, the J gene TRBJ2-1; TRBD1 aligns across 7 bases. CDR1 LNHNV and CDR2 YYDKDF come from the germline V gene (reference sequence). The CDR3 consists of 14 residues. The CDR3 bases are TGTGCCACCAGCAGATCTGCCCTCGGGACAGACTCTCTCTTC. Encoded protein: CATSRSALGTDSLF.

The chain combines TRBV29-1 with TRBJ2-7, with 7 positions matching TRBD1. Germline V gives CDR1 SQVTM, CDR2 ANQGSEA. V trimming: 6 bases; J trimming: 2 bases; junction bases outside the gene matches: 7. The CDR3 runs 13 residues. The CDR3 region has the DNA TGCAGCGTCGGGTCGACAGGGACCTACGAGCAGTACTTC. The encoded protein is CSVGSTGTYEQYF.

The V gene is TRBV5-1, the J gene TRBJ2-5; D is possibly TRBD2 (6 bases). CDR3 length: 18 residues. V was shortened by 0 bases and J by 3 bases, with 21 bases between the two germline ends. Germline assignment: CDR1 SGHRS and CDR2 YFSETQ. The CDR3 nucleotides are TGCGCCAGCAGCTTGGACCCACCCGGACGTCTAGCGAAAGAGACCCAGTACTTC. This translates into CASSLDPPGRLAKETQYF.

This rearrangement joins TRBV5-1 to TRBJ2-1; maybe TRBD2 (5 bases). V lost 0 bases to trimming and J lost 3 bases, with 19 bases between them. The CDR3 has 18 amino acids. The germline gives CDR1 SGHRS, CDR2 YFSETQ. The CDR3 is CASSLVGVGLADYNEQFF. The DNA of the CDR3 is TGCGCCAGCAGCTTGGTAGGTGTAGGTCTAGCAGACTACAATGAGCAGTTCTTC. The variable domain in full, with the rest retrieved from reference TRBV5-1 and TRBJ2-1, is KAGVTQTPRYLIKTRGQQVTLSCSPISGHRSVSWYQQTPGQGLQFLFEYFSETQRNKGNFPGRFSGRQFSNSRSEMNVSTLELGDSALYLCASSLVGVGLADYNEQFFGPGTRLTVL.